The 29 T cell receptor beta chains below were found in one sample sequenced in a study of blood T cell repertoires in COVID-19 (dated by TCRdb to about 2020). Library preparation employed the immunoSEQ multiplex PCR assay. In TCRdb, the immuneACCESS table is reduced to in-frame sequences with V and J assigned. These tables do not hold every clone; where another copy was compared, an unresolved V gene accounts for under half, and the others remain unexplained. Recorded for this sample are 250,000 to 350,000 clones; roughly 90% of them occurred a single time. Roughly 4% of the sample comes from the top ten. Sequenced sample: peripheral blood. The receptors come from a woman aged 50 to 60 with active or convalescent COVID-19.

This clone appeared once. V usage is TRBV16 and J usage is TRBJ1-2, with D perhaps TRBD1 (6 bases). Germline CDR1 reads KGHSY; CDR2 reads FQNENV. The germline V and J ends were trimmed by 1 base and 1 base, with 10 bases remaining between them. The CDR3 loop spans 15 amino acids. CDR3 residues: CASSQWTEINYGYTF. DNA for the CDR3: TGTGCCAGCAGCCAATGGACAGAGATTAACTATGGCTACACCTTC.

The gene calls are TRBV14 and TRBJ2-1; TRBD2 agrees at 10 bases. Unmatched junction bases numbered 11, after V lost 2 bases and J lost 10 bases. This CDR3 has 16 amino acids. Germline CDR1 SGHDN, CDR2 FVKESK. CDR3 protein: CASSQLGLAPGGEQFF. CDR3 sequence (DNA): TGTGCCAGCAGCCAATTGGGACTAGCGCCCGGGGGAGAGCAGTTCTTC.

This chain links TRBV6-5 with TRBJ1-2; 8 nucleotides agree with TRBD1. The J segment lost 4 bases and the V segment lost 11 bases, leaving 6 bases of the junction unmatched. The CDR3 extends over 12 amino acids. Looked up from germline, CDR1 is MNHEY and CDR2 is SVGAGI. CDR3 DNA sequence: TGTGCCGTACAGGGGGACGCCTATGGCTACACCTTC. It codes for CAVQGDAYGYTF.

This chain links TRBV6-6 with TRBJ2-7; TRBD1 matches at 8 bases. Germline CDR1 and CDR2: MNHNY and SVGAGI (reference sequence). The CDR3 runs to 16 residues. J lost 2 bases, V lost 0 bases, and 6 bases had no gene match. The DNA of the CDR3 is TGTGCCAGCAGTTACTCTAGGACAGGGAACCCCTACGAGCAGTACTTC. Protein sequence: CASSYSRTGNPYEQYF.

V gene TRBV11-2 combines with J gene TRBJ1-2, with TRBD1 matching 7 bases. V gave up 1 base and J gave up 8 bases; unmatched junction bases: 7. The V gene's germline CDR1 is SGHAT and CDR2 FQNNGV. This CDR3 region has 14 residues. For the CDR3, the DNA is TGTGCCAGCAGCTTAGCCGACAGGGTGGGCGGCTACACCTTC. Amino acids: CASSLADRVGGYTF.

The chain employs TRBV29-1 and TRBJ1-5; perhaps TRBD1 as D (6 bases). CDR1 is SQVTM, CDR2 ANQGSEA, per germline. Trimming removed 4 bases at V and 2 bases at J, with 15 bases between. This CDR3 comprises 15 residues. CDR3 DNA sequence: TGCAGCGTTGGGGAGGGGGTCGTAGGCAATCAGCCCCAGCATTTT. This codes for CSVGEGVVGNQPQHF.

V and J are TRBV20-1 and TRBJ1-1; D not certain. Between the trimmed V and J ends, which lost 6 bases and 4 bases, there was a span of 9 bases. The CDR3 loop spans 11 amino acids. The germline CDR1 and CDR2 sequences are DFQATT and SNEGSKA (reference sequence). CDR3 nucleotide sequence: TGCAGTGCACGGGGAGGCACTGAAGCTTTCTTT. As protein: CSARGGTEAFF.

The genes are TRBV9 and TRBJ2-1; 8 bases line up with TRBD1. Per germline, CDR1 SGDLS and CDR2 YYNGEE. After removal of 3 bases from V and 3 bases from J, the junction contained 5 bases not matched to a gene. This CDR3 contains 15 residues. For the CDR3, the DNA is TGTGCCAGCAGCGGAGGACAGGGAGGCTACAATGAGCAGTTCTTC. It encodes CASSGGQGGYNEQFF. Variable domain in full (rest from reference TRBV9 and TRBJ2-1): DSGVTQTPKHLITATGQRVTLRCSPRSGDLSVYWYQQSLDQGLQFLIQYYNGEERAKGNILERFSAQQFPDLHSELNLSSLELGDSALYFCASSGGQGGYNEQFFGPGTRLTVL.

This chain uses TRBV5-4 with TRBJ2-7; a possible D gene is TRBD2 (5 bases). The CDR3 covers 14 residues. Looked up from germline, CDR1 is SGHNT and CDR2 is YYREEE (reference sequence). Trimming pared 0 bases from V and 5 bases from J, leaving 12 bases between. The CDR3, as DNA: TGTGCCAGCAGCTTGGGCAGGAGGAAGAACGAGCAGTACTTC. Protein sequence: CASSLGRRKNEQYF.

DNA for the CDR3: TGTGCCAACTTGATTCTTGCAACTAATGAAAAACTGTTTTTT. Protein product: CANLILATNEKLFF. The chain links TRBV21-1 to TRBJ1-4. TRBV21-1 is noted as a pseudogene. The CDR3 is 14 residues long.

In its sample, this clone was seen a few times. The V call is TRBV2, the J call TRBJ2-4; 9 bases match TRBD1. Germline V gene lookup returns CDR1 SNHLY and CDR2 FYNNEI. The V and J ends lost 6 bases and 7 bases, in that order; junction bases with no gene match: 13. The CDR3 contains 16 residues. CDR3 amino acids: CASSSGTGSSRNIQYF. The CDR3 DNA sequence: TGTGCCAGCAGCTCCGGGACAGGGTCTAGTCGGAACATTCAGTACTTC. The complete variable domain, with remaining parts taken from reference TRBV2 and TRBJ2-4, reads EPEVTQTPSHQVTQMGQEVILRCVPISNHLYFYWYRQILGQKVEFLVSFYNNEISEKSEIFDDQFSVERPDGSNFTLKIRSTKLEDSAMYFCASSSGTGSSRNIQYFGAGTRLSVL.

The chain couples TRBV6-5 to TRBJ2-7; 9 bases are a match to TRBD2. Germline V lookup: CDR1 MNHEY, CDR2 SVGAGI. The J segment lost 4 bases and the V segment lost 5 bases, leaving 3 bases of the junction unmatched. The CDR3 is 13 amino acids. CDR3 residues: CASSKTSGYEQYF. CDR3 in DNA: TGTGCCAGCAGTAAGACTAGCGGATACGAGCAGTACTTC.

This chain's CDR3 is CASTPDRVISYEQYF. CDR3 nucleotides: TGTGCCAGCACCCCCGACAGGGTTATCTCCTACGAGCAGTACTTC. This chain connects TRBV6-2 or TRBV6-3 to TRBJ2-7, with 7 bases fitting TRBD1. The CDR3 length is 15 residues. V gave up 7 bases and J gave up 0 bases; unmatched junction bases: 9. The germline V gene has CDR1 MNHEY and CDR2 SVGEGT.

A single count supports this clone. CDR3 sequence (DNA): TGCGCCAGCAGCCAAGAGAGGGCAGCGTACAATGAGCAGTTCTTC. This sequence encodes CASSQERAAYNEQFF. The genes are TRBV4-3 and TRBJ2-1; D perhaps matches TRBD2 (5 bases). Trimming removed 0 bases from V and 4 bases from J, with 10 bases in between. The CDR3 runs to 15 residues. Germline loops: CDR1 LGHNA, CDR2 YSLEER.

The rearrangement links TRBV21-1 to TRBJ2-7; TRBD2 is taken as the D call from the table, unchecked against the DNA. TRBV21-1 is a pseudogene segment. This CDR3 region has 16 residues. The CDR3 reads CASSNEASGGLYEQYF. CDR3 coding DNA: TGTGCCAGCAGCAATGAAGCTAGCGGGGGGCTCTACGAGCAGTACTTC.

The rearrangement joins TRBV5-1 to TRBJ1-2; 7 nucleotides align to TRBD1. The CDR3 length is 14 residues. CDR1 is SGHRS and CDR2 is YFSETQ in the germline V gene. J was trimmed by 4 bases and V by 4 bases; bases with no gene match: 7. CDR3 protein: CASSPGTARYGYTF. The CDR3 coding sequence is TGCGCCAGCAGCCCCGGGACAGCCCGCTATGGCTACACCTTC.

This chain joins TRBV6-2 or TRBV6-3 and TRBJ2-7; a weak D match, TRBD2 (6 bases). Trimming shortened V by 5 bases and J by 3 bases, and 14 bases separated the two germline ends. The germline gives CDR1 MNHEY, CDR2 SVGEGT. The CDR3 has 14 amino acids. The CDR3 region has the DNA TGTGCCAGCAGTGCGGTAGCGGCCCGCTACGAGCAGTACTTC. As protein: CASSAVAARYEQYF.

Points on this clone: At the DNA level, this CDR3 is encoded by other sequences in the same sample as well. The chain employs TRBV5-1 and TRBJ1-1; no definite D call. Germline V gives CDR1 SGHRS, CDR2 YFSETQ. Trimming left V 2 bases short and J 2 bases short, with 10 bases between. The CDR3 extends over 14 amino acids. CDR3 region: CASSLVPGNTEAFF. As DNA, the CDR3 is TGCGCCAGCAGCTTAGTGCCGGGAAACACTGAAGCTTTCTTT.

The chain is built from TRBV4-3 and TRBJ1-4, with a possible D match to TRBD1 (5 bases). Germline CDR1 is LGHNA and CDR2 is YSLEER. V gave up 4 bases and J gave up 5 bases, with 26 bases separating them. The CDR3 length is 19 residues. CDR3 in DNA: TGCGCCAGCAGCCCGACTAGGGGTCTTCTAACTCGGGGGAATGAAAAACTGTTTTTT. Translation gives CASSPTRGLLTRGNEKLFF.

As concerns this clone: Additional DNA sequences in this sample encode the identical CDR3. The chain is built from TRBV7-2 and TRBJ1-2, with D possibly TRBD1 on 6 matching bases. The V end lost 2 bases, the J end lost 5 bases, and 9 bases lay between the germline ends. Germline V CDR1 and CDR2: SGHTA, FQGNSA. This CDR3 spans 13 amino acids. CDR3 nucleotides: TGTGCCAGCAGCTTAACAGGGTCGTATGGCTACACCTTC. It specifies CASSLTGSYGYTF.

The V call is TRBV2, the J call TRBJ2-1; the match to TRBD1 covers 9 bases. From germline, CDR1 is SNHLY and CDR2 FYNNEI. V shed 5 bases and J 6 bases; nucleotides not matched to a gene: 5. CDR3 length: 14 residues. The CDR3 DNA reads as TGTGCCAGCAGTTGGGACAGGGTAGGCAATGAGCAGTTCTTC. Protein: CASSWDRVGNEQFF.

The chain uses TRBV6-2 or TRBV6-3 and TRBJ2-1; 7 bases map to TRBD2. Trimming took 4 bases from V and 7 from J; bases not matched to a gene: 7. This CDR3 has 14 amino acids. Germline V gene lookup returns CDR1 MNHEY and CDR2 SVGEGT. For the CDR3, the DNA is TGTGCCAGCAGTTCCAGCGGGGTACGGAATGAGCAGTTCTTC. Its protein product is CASSSSGVRNEQFF.

The V and J genes are TRBV9 and TRBJ1-2; D not resolved. Germline V gene data show CDR1 as SGDLS and CDR2 as YYNGEE. The CDR3 runs to 13 residues. V dropped 0 bases and J dropped 2 bases, with 5 bases sitting between them. The CDR3: CASSVGENYGYTF. CDR3 sequence (DNA): TGTGCCAGCAGCGTAGGGGAGAACTATGGCTACACCTTC.

The chain has TRBV27 and TRBJ1-2; maybe TRBD1 (5 bases). The V end lost 3 bases, the J end lost 3 bases, and 11 bases lay between the germline ends. The CDR3 extends over 14 amino acids. The germline V gene encodes CDR1 MNHEY and CDR2 SMNVEV (reference sequence). CDR3 nucleotide sequence: TGTGCCAGCAGTTTGGGGGGTTGGGACTATGGCTACACCTTC. As protein: CASSLGGWDYGYTF.

V and J are TRBV6-6 and TRBJ2-7, with 14 nucleotides matching TRBD2. V shed 7 bases, J shed 6 bases, and the junction held 11 bases outside the gene matches. CDR3 length equals 16 residues. Germline values: CDR1 MNHNY, CDR2 SVGAGI (reference sequence). CDR3 amino acids: CASKPGLAGEEGEQYF. CDR3 bases: TGTGCCAGCAAACCGGGACTAGCGGGAGAGGAAGGCGAGCAGTACTTC.

A remark on this clone: Other DNA sequences within the sample encode an identical CDR3. The rearrangement links TRBV18 to TRBJ2-5, with D possibly matching TRBD2 (6 bases). CDR1 is KGHSH, CDR2 LQKENI, per germline. This CDR3 has 13 amino acids. Trimming removed 2 bases at V and 2 bases at J, with 6 bases between. CDR3 residues: CASSPGLQETQYF. The DNA for the CDR3 is TGTGCCAGCTCACCAGGACTACAAGAGACCCAGTACTTC.

This clone was found once. This chain uses TRBV20-1 with TRBJ1-6; unclear D gene. This CDR3 has 13 residues. Germline V gives CDR1 DFQATT, CDR2 SNEGSKA (reference sequence). V was clipped by 3 bases and J by 6 bases, with 9 bases between them. The CDR3 DNA sequence: TGCAGTGCTAGTACCGTCGGTAATTCACCCCTCCACTTT. It encodes CSASTVGNSPLHF.

The chain carries TRBV29-1 and TRBJ2-5; D might be TRBD2 (5 bases). The CDR3 runs 13 residues. Germline-derived CDR1 and CDR2 are SQVTM and ANQGSEA. With 7 bases removed from V and 3 bases from J, the gap between germline ends came to 15 bases. CDR3 sequence (DNA): TGCAGCGCCCAAACACTAGGAGAAGAGACCCAGTACTTC. This translates into CSAQTLGEETQYF.

The chain joins TRBV6-5 to TRBJ2-4; TRBD2 agrees at 15 bases. Germline V CDR1 and CDR2: MNHEY, SVGAGI. The CDR3 contains 16 residues. V dropped 4 bases and J dropped 8; count of bases not matched to a gene: 6. CDR3 coding DNA: TGTGCCAGCAGTTGGACTAGCGGGAGGGCCTCGTACATTCAGTACTTC. The encoded protein is CASSWTSGRASYIQYF.